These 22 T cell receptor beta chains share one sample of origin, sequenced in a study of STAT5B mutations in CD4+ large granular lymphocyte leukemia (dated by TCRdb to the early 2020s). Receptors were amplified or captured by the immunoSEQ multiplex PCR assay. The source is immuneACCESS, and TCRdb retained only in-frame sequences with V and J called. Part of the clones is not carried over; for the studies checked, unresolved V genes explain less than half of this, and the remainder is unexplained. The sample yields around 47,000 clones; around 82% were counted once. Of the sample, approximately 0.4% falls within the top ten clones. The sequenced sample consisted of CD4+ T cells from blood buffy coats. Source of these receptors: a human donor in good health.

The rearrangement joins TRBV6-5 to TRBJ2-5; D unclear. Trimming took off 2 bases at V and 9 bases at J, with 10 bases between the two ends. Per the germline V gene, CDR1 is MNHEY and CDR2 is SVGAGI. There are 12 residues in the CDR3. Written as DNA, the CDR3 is TGTGCCAGCAGTTACCAAGGGTCGGCCCAGTACTTC. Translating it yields CASSYQGSAQYF.

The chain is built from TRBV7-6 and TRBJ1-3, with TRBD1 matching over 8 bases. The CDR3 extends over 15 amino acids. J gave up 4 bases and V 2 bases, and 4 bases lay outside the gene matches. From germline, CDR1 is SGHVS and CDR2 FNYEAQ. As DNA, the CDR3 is TGTGCCAGCAGCTTACAGACAGGGGCCGGAAACACCATATATTTT. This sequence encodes CASSLQTGAGNTIYF.

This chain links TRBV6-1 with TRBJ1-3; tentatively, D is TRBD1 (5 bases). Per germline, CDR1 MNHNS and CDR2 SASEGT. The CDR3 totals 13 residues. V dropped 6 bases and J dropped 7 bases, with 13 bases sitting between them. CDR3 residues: CASRSGGSNTIYF. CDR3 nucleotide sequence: TGTGCCAGCAGGTCCGGGGGATCCAACACCATATATTTT.

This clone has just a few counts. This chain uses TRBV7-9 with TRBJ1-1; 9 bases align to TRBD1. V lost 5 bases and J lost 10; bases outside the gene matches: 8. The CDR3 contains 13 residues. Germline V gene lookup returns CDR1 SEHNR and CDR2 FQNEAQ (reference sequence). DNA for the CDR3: TGTGCCAGCAGCCCTACAGGGGGCGATTCAGCTTTCTTT. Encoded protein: CASSPTGGDSAFF.

The CDR3 loop is CASSSSGRLYTGELFF. CDR3 nucleotide sequence: TGTGCCAGCAGCTCCTCGGGCAGGCTTTACACCGGGGAGCTGTTTTTT. The rearrangement joins TRBV7-3 to TRBJ2-2; unclear D gene. Germline V gene lookup returns CDR1 SGHTA and CDR2 FQGTGA. The CDR3 sequence is 16 residues long. The germline V and J ends were trimmed by 4 bases and 3 bases, with 15 bases remaining between them.

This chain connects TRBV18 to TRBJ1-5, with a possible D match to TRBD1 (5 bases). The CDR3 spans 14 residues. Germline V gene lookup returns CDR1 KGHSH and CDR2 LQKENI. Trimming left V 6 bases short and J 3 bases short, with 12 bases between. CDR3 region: CASSNQGDNQPQHF. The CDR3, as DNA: TGTGCCAGCTCCAACCAGGGTGACAATCAGCCCCAGCATTTT.

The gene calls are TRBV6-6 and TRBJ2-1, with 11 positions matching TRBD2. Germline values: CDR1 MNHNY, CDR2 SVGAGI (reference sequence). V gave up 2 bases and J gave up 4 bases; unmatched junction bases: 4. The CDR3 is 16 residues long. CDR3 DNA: TGTGCCAGCAGTTACCCGACTAGCGGGGAATACAATGAGCAGTTCTTC. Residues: CASSYPTSGEYNEQFF.

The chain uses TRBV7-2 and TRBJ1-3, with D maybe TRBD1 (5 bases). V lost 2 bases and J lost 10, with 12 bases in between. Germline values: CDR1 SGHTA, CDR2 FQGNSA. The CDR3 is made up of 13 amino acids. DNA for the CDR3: TGTGCCAGCAGCTTATCCTGGGGGGTAACCATATATTTT. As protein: CASSLSWGVTIYF.

Written as DNA, the CDR3 is TGTGCCAGCAGCCCCTCCTCGGGGGGCCGATCCTACGAGCAGTACTTC. It codes for CASSPSSGGRSYEQYF. This chain links TRBV5-4 with TRBJ2-7, with D perhaps TRBD2 (7 bases). Trimming cost V 4 bases and J 1 base, with 18 bases left between them. Germline V lookup: CDR1 SGHNT, CDR2 YYREEE (reference sequence). This CDR3 has 16 amino acids.

The chain's CDR3 is CASSHPTQGPQHF. The CDR3 coding sequence is TGCGCCAGCAGTCACCCAACCCAGGGGCCCCAGCATTTT. The chain recombines TRBV23-1 with TRBJ1-5, with a tentative D call TRBD1 (5 bases). TRBV23-1 counts as an open reading frame of uncertain function. The CDR3 has 13 residues. V lost 3 bases and J lost 9, with 12 bases in between.

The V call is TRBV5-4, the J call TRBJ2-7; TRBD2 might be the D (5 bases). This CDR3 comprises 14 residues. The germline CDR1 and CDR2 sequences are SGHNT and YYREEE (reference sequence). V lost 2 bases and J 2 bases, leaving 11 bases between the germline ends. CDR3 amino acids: CASSFAGETYEQYF. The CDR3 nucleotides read TGTGCCAGCAGCTTTGCGGGTGAAACCTACGAGCAGTACTTC.

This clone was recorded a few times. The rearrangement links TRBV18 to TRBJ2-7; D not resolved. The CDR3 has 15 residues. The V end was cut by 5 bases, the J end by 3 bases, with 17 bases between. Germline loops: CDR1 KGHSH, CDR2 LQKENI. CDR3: CASSKDAMADYEQYF. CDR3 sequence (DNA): TGTGCCAGCTCAAAGGATGCCATGGCAGACTACGAGCAGTACTTC.

The CDR3: CAWSLSRTSGTSTQYF. The DNA of the CDR3 is TGTGCCTGGAGTCTCTCTCGGACTAGCGGGACTTCTACGCAGTATTTT. V is TRBV30 and J is TRBJ2-3, with TRBD2 matching 12 bases. V shed 2 bases, J shed 8 bases, and the junction held 11 bases outside the gene matches. The germline CDR1 and CDR2 sequences are GTSNPN and SVGIG (reference sequence). The CDR3 extends over 16 amino acids. Using reference TRBV30 and TRBJ2-3 for the parts outside the CDR3, the full variable domain is SQTIHQWPATLVQPVGSPLSLECTVEGTSNPNLYWYRQAAGRGLQLLFYSVGIGQISSEVPQNLSASRPQDRQFILSSKKLLLSDSGFYLCAWSLSRTSGTSTQYFGPGTRLTVL.

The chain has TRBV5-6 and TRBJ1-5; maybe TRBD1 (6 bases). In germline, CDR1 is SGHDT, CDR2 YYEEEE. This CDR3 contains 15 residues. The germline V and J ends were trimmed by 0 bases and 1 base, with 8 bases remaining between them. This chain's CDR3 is CASSLAGQSNQPQHF. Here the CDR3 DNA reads TGTGCCAGCAGCTTGGCCGGACAGAGCAATCAGCCCCAGCATTTT. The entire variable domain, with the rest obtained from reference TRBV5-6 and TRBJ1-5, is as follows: DAGVTQSPTHLIKTRGQQVTLRCSPKSGHDTVSWYQQALGQGPQFIFQYYEEEERQRGNFPDRFSGHQFPNYSSELNVNALLLGDSALYLCASSLAGQSNQPQHFGDGTRLSIL.

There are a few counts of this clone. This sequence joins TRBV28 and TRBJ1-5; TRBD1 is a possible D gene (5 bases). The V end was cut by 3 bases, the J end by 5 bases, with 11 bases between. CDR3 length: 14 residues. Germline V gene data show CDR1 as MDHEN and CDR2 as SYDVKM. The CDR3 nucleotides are TGTGCCAGCAGTTTGGGTCAGGGTTATCAGCCCCAGCATTTT. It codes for CASSLGQGYQPQHF. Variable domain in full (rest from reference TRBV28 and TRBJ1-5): DVKVTQSSRYLVKRTGEKVFLECVQDMDHENMFWYRQDPGLGLRLIYFSYDVKMKEKGDIPEGYSVSREKKERFSLILESASTNQTSMYLCASSLGQGYQPQHFGDGTRLSIL.

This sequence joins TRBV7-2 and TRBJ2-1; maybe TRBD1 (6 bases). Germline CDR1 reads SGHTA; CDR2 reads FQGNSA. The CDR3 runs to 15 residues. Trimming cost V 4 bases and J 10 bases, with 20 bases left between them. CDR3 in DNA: TGTGCCAGCAGCTCCCCGGGGACAATACGTTTGGAGCAGTTCTTC. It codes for CASSSPGTIRLEQFF.

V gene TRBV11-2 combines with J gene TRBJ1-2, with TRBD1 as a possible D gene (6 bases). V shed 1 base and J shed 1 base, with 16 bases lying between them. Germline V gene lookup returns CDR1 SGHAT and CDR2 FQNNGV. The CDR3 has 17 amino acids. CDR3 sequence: CASSLAGGQHHNYGYTF. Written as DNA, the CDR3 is TGTGCCAGCAGCTTAGCCGGAGGACAGCACCATAACTATGGCTACACCTTC.

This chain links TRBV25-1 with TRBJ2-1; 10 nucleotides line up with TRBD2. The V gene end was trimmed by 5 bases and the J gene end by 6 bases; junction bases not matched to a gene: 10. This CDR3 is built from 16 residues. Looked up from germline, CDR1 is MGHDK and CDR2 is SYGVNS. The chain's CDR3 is CASSPSGRAHGNEQFF. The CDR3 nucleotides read TGTGCCAGCAGTCCGAGCGGGAGGGCCCACGGCAATGAGCAGTTCTTC.

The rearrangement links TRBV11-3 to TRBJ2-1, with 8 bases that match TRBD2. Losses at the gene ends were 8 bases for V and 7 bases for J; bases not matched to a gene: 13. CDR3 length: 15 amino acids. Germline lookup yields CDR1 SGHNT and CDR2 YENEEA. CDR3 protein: CASSWGPGTRNEQFF. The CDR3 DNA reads TGTGCCAGCTCCTGGGGGCCCGGGACTAGGAATGAGCAGTTCTTC.

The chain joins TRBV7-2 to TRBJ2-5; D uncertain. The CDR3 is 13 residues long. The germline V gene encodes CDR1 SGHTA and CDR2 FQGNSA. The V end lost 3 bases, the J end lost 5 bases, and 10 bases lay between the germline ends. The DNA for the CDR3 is TGTGCCAGCAGCTTTTTGGGGTCGGAGACCCAGTACTTC. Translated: CASSFLGSETQYF.

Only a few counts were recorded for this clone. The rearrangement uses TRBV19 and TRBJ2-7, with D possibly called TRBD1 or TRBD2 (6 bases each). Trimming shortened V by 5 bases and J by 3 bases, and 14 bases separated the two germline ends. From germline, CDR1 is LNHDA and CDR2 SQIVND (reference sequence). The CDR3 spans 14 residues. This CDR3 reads CASSRQEGNYEQYF. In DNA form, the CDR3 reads TGTGCCAGTAGTCGACAGGAGGGTAACTACGAGCAGTACTTC.

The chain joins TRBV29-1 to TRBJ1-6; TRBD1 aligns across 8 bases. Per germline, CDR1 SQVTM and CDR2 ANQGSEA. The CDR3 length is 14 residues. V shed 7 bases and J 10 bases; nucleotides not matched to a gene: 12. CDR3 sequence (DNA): TGCAGCGCCTCTTTGGCAGGGGGCGGATCACCCCTCCACTTT. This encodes CSASLAGGGSPLHF.